The rows below give T cell receptor beta chains drawn from one sample of a study of Ad26.COV2.S vaccination and SARS-CoV-2 variants. Assay: immunoSEQ multiplex PCR; the TCRdb copy retains only in-frame clones and omits some. The data contain about 260,000 clones, approximately 88% of them singletons. Sequencing used peripheral blood, obtained in a trial of Ad26.COV2.S vaccine versus placebo. The receptors derive from a person between 18 and 59 years old who received the Ad26.COV2.S COVID-19 vaccine or a placebo. Both conserved end residues are part of each CDR3. Each record gives: D gene, clone size, V gene, J gene, CDR3 DNA, CDR3 protein. D genes are given only for firm matches. The size entry is marked missing in some rows and otherwise reads once, few, many or a size class.

>NA|NA|TRBV18|TRBJ2-3
TGTGCCAGCTCACAAACTAGTAGCACAGATACGCAGTATTTT
CASSQTSSTDTQYF
>NA|NA|TRBV15|TRBJ2-1
TGTGCCACCAGCAGACTGCTGGCAGGGGAATATGAGCAGTTCTTC
CATSRLLAGEYEQFF
>TRBD2|NA|TRBV5-6|TRBJ2-3
TGTGCCAGCAGGAGGATAGCGGGGGCAAAAGATACGCAGTATTTT
CASRRIAGAKDTQYF
>NA|few|TRBV13|TRBJ2-3
TGTGCCAGCAGCTTTAGCGGCTCCACAGATACGCAGTATTTT
CASSFSGSTDTQYF
>NA|NA|TRBV30|TRBJ1-2
TGTGCCTGGAGTGCAGGGAACTATGGCTACACCTTC
CAWSAGNYGYTF
>NA|NA|TRBV7-2|TRBJ2-3
TGTGCCAGCAGCTTTACCGGGGGGCCTTCACCAGATACGCAGTATTTT
CASSFTGGPSPDTQYF
>TRBD2|NA|TRBV5-1|TRBJ2-5
TGCGCCAGCAGCTTGGAGGGACTAGTAAGAGAGACCCAGTACTTC
CASSLEGLVRETQYF
>NA|NA|TRBV7-2|TRBJ1-5
TGTGCCAGCAGTCCAGGGGCAGGTCAGCCCCAGCATTTT
CASSPGAGQPQHF
>TRBD2|NA|TRBV19|TRBJ2-3
TGTGCCAGTAGTATCGGAGTAGCGGGGGGCGGACGGCAGTATTTT
CASSIGVAGGGRQYF
>NA|NA|TRBV11-2|TRBJ2-2
TGTGCCAGCAGCTTAGTTCGGCTGAACACCGGGGAGCTGTTTTTT
CASSLVRLNTGELFF
>NA|NA|TRBV10-2|TRBJ1-1
TGCGCCAGCAGTGAGATCCGGATAGAGATGAACACTGAAGCTTTCTTT
CASSEIRIEMNTEAFF
>NA|NA|TRBV11-2|TRBJ2-1
TGTGCCAGCAGCTTTGGGGGTGAGAGCTCCTACAATGAGCAGTTCTTC
CASSFGGESSYNEQFF
>NA|few|TRBV3-1/TRBV3-2|TRBJ1-2
TGTGCCAGCAGCCCCCATGGGAGGCAGGGAGCTAACTATGGCTACACCTTC
CASSPHGRQGANYGYTF
>NA|once|TRBV5-8|TRBJ2-3
TGTGCCAGCAGCTTGGAAGGCAGGGGAAGCACAGATACGCAGTATTTT
CASSLEGRGSTDTQYF
>NA|NA|TRBV6-5|TRBJ2-1
TGTGCCAGCAGTCCGATTGACGGCTCCTACAATGAGCAGTTCTTC
CASSPIDGSYNEQFF
>NA|NA|TRBV30|TRBJ1-5
TGTGCCTGGTTAAGGGGACCCCATCAGCCCCAGCATTTT
CAWLRGPHQPQHF
>TRBD2|few|TRBV6-5|TRBJ2-2
TGTGCCAGCAGTTACTCGAACCTAGCGGGAGCCGGGGAGCTGTTTTTT
CASSYSNLAGAGELFF
>NA|few|TRBV25-1|TRBJ2-2
TGTGCCAGCGTCGGGGATACAGAGGCGGGTGGCGGGGAGCTGTTTTTT
CASVGDTEAGGGELFF
>NA|NA|TRBV21-1|TRBJ2-1
TGTGCCAGCAGCAAAGCGGCTCGGTATGAGCAGTTCTTC
CASSKAARYEQFF
>NA|NA|TRBV6-5|TRBJ1-4
TGTGCCAGCAGCCGGCGCAGGGAAGATGAAAAACTGTTTTTT
CASSRRREDEKLFF
>NA|NA|TRBV6-5|TRBJ2-4
TGTGCCAGCAGCCGGACTTTAGCCAAAAACATTCAGTACTTC
CASSRTLAKNIQYF
>NA|NA|TRBV5-6|TRBJ1-2
TGTGCCAGCAGCTTGGTTTCCAACTACACCTTC
CASSLVSNYTF
>TRBD1|NA|TRBV19|TRBJ1-1
TGTGCCAGTAGTGCGACAGGGTTTTGGACTGAAGCTTTCTTT
CASSATGFWTEAFF
>NA|NA|TRBV30|TRBJ2-1
TGTGCCTGGAGTGTACTTTACCCTTACAATGAGCAGTTCTTC
CAWSVLYPYNEQFF
>TRBD1|NA|TRBV11-2|TRBJ1-3
TGTGCCAGCTCAAGACGGGACAGGGTTCTCTCTGGAAACACCATATATTTT
CASSRRDRVLSGNTIYF
>NA|NA|TRBV6-2/TRBV6-3|TRBJ1-5
TGTGCCAGCAGTTACCAGGCGACTAGCAATCAGCCCCAGCATTTT
CASSYQATSNQPQHF
>TRBD1|NA|TRBV7-2|TRBJ2-3
TGTGCCAGCAGCTTACGACAGGGGAAAACAGATACGCAGTATTTT
CASSLRQGKTDTQYF
>NA|NA|TRBV10-3|TRBJ2-3
TGTGCCGCCACGGGGGACTTTTCCACAGATACGCAGTATTTT
CAATGDFSTDTQYF
>NA|NA|TRBV19|TRBJ1-2
TGTGCCAGTGGGTCCTATGGCTACACCTTC
CASGSYGYTF
>NA|NA|TRBV24-1|TRBJ2-3
TGTGCCACCGAGAGTGCAGATACGCAGTATTTT
CATESADTQYF
>TRBD2|NA|TRBV4-3|TRBJ2-7
TGCGCCAGCAGCCCTTACCGGAGCGGGGTCTACGAGCAGTACTTC
CASSPYRSGVYEQYF
>TRBD2|NA|TRBV29-1|TRBJ2-1
TGCAGCGCCATAGCGGGGACCCAGTTCTTC
CSAIAGTQFF
>NA|NA|TRBV30|TRBJ2-7
TGTGCCTGGAGTGTAGGGTATGTTGCCTACGAGCAGTACTTC
CAWSVGYVAYEQYF
>NA|NA|TRBV2|TRBJ2-3
TGTGCCAGCAGTCCAGAGGCGGGACGCCGCACAGATACGCAGTATTTT
CASSPEAGRRTDTQYF
>NA|NA|TRBV5-6|TRBJ1-5
TGTGCCAGCAGCTTAGGGATCAATCAGCCCCAGCATTTT
CASSLGINQPQHF
>NA|NA|TRBV6-4|TRBJ2-1
TGTGCCAGCAGTGACCAGGGTAGCGGTTACAATGAGCAGTTCTTC
CASSDQGSGYNEQFF
>NA|NA|TRBV12-3/TRBV12-4|TRBJ1-2
TGTGCCACCAGAAAGGGGAGCTATGGCTACACCTTC
CATRKGSYGYTF
>TRBD1|once|TRBV18|TRBJ1-5
TGTGCCAGCTCAGACGGGACAGGGAAGGATCAGCCCCAGCATTTT
CASSDGTGKDQPQHF
>NA|NA|TRBV5-6|TRBJ2-7
TGTGCCAGCAGCTTGGGAAGGGCGGTTTACGAGCAGTACTTC
CASSLGRAVYEQYF
>NA|NA|TRBV5-5|TRBJ1-5
TGTGCCAGCAGCTTGGGGGATCAGCCCCAGCATTTT
CASSLGDQPQHF
>TRBD1|NA|TRBV7-8|TRBJ1-5
TGTGCCAGCAGCCGGACAGGGAATCAGCCCCAGCATTTT
CASSRTGNQPQHF
>NA|once|TRBV19|TRBJ1-5
TGTGCCAGTAGCTGGGGACACCGAAGCAATCAGCCCCAGCATTTT
CASSWGHRSNQPQHF
>TRBD1|NA|TRBV4-3|TRBJ2-7
TGCGCCAGCAGCCTACGACCGGGACAGGGGTTCAACGAGCAGTACTTC
CASSLRPGQGFNEQYF
>NA|NA|TRBV30|TRBJ1-1
TGTGCCTGGAGTAGACAGCCGAACACTGAAGCTTTCTTT
CAWSRQPNTEAFF
>NA|NA|TRBV5-1|TRBJ2-3
TGCGCCAGCAGCTTATCCACAGATACGCAGTATTTT
CASSLSTDTQYF
>NA|NA|TRBV6-5|TRBJ1-1
TGTGCCAGCAACCACCGGGACATTGGTTACGGTGAAGCTTTCTTT
CASNHRDIGYGEAFF
>NA|NA|TRBV2|TRBJ2-7
TGTGCCAGCAACCGGGACCGTTTTTCCTACGAGCAGTACTTC
CASNRDRFSYEQYF
>NA|NA|TRBV12-5|TRBJ2-1
TGTGCTAGTGGTTTGGTAATGGGGGTTGGGTCCTACAATGAGCAGTTCTTC
CASGLVMGVGSYNEQFF
>TRBD2|NA|TRBV7-3|TRBJ2-7
TGTGCCAGCAGCTTACGGGGGGGAACCTACGAGCAGTACTTC
CASSLRGGTYEQYF
>NA|NA|TRBV5-4|TRBJ1-2
TGTGCCAGCAGCTTGGAAGATAGGGTCCAGACCTTC
CASSLEDRVQTF
>NA|NA|TRBV12-3/TRBV12-4|TRBJ2-5
TGTGCCAGCAGTTTAAACTTCCAAGAGACCCAGTACTTC
CASSLNFQETQYF
>NA|NA|TRBV10-3|TRBJ2-5
TGTGCCATCAGTGAACAGCATGGGGAGACCCAGTACTTC
CAISEQHGETQYF
>TRBD2|NA|TRBV5-1|TRBJ2-1
TGCGCCAGCAGCTTCGGACTAGCCGGAGGTCCCTACAATGAGCAGTTCTTC
CASSFGLAGGPYNEQFF
>NA|NA|TRBV4-3|TRBJ2-1
TGCGCCAGCAGCCCTCGTAGCTCCTACAATGAGCAGTTCTTC
CASSPRSSYNEQFF
>NA|once|TRBV7-8|TRBJ1-2
TGTGCCAGCAGCTTAGAAGGGTGGTACAGGGAGGATGGCTACACCTTC
CASSLEGWYREDGYTF
>TRBD2|NA|TRBV5-4|TRBJ2-1
TGTGCCAGCAGCCTGACTAGCGGGGGAGGCAATGAGCAGTTCTTC
CASSLTSGGGNEQFF
>NA|NA|TRBV15|TRBJ1-4
TGTGCCACCAGCAGAGATCGGGGCAGAGCTTTTAATGAAAAACTGTTTTTT
CATSRDRGRAFNEKLFF
>NA|few|TRBV5-8|TRBJ2-7
TGTGCCAGCATCGAGAGGCGGGGCAGCTCCTACGAGCAGTACTTC
CASIERRGSSYEQYF
>NA|NA|TRBV27|TRBJ2-5
TGTGCCAGCAGTTTCTCGGGGGCAGGGGAAGAGACCCAGTACTTC
CASSFSGAGEETQYF
>TRBD1|NA|TRBV4-3|TRBJ2-2
TGCGCCAGCAGCCAAGTAGGGACAGACAACGGGGAGCTGTTTTTT
CASSQVGTDNGELFF